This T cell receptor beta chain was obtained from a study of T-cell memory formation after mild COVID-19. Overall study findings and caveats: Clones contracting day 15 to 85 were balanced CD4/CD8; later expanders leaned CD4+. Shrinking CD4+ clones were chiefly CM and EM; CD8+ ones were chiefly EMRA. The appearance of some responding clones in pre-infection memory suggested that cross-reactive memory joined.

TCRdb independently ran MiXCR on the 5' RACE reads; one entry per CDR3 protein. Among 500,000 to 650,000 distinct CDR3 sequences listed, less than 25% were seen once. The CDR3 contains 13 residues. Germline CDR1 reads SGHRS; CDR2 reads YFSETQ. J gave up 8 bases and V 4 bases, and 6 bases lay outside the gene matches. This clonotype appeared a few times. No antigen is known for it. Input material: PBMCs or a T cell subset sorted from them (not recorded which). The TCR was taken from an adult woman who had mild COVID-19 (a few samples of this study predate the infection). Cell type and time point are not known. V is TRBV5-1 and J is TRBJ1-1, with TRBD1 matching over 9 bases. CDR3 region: CASSRDRAGEAFF. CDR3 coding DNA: TGCGCCAGCAGCCGGGACAGGGCGGGAGAAGCTTTCTTT.